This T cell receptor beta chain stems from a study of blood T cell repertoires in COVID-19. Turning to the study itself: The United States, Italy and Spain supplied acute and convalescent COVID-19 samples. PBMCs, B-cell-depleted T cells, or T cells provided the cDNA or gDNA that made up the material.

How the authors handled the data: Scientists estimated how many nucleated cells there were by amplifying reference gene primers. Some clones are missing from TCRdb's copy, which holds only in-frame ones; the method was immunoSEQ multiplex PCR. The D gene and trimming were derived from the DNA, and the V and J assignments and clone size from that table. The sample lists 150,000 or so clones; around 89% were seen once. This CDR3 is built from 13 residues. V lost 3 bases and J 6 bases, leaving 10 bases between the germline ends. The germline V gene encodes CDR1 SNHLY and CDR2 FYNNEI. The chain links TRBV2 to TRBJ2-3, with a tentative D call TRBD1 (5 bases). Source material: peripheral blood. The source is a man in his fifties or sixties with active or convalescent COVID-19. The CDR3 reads CASSELQVDTQYF. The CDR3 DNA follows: TGTGCCAGCAGTGAGTTACAGGTGGATACGCAGTATTTT.